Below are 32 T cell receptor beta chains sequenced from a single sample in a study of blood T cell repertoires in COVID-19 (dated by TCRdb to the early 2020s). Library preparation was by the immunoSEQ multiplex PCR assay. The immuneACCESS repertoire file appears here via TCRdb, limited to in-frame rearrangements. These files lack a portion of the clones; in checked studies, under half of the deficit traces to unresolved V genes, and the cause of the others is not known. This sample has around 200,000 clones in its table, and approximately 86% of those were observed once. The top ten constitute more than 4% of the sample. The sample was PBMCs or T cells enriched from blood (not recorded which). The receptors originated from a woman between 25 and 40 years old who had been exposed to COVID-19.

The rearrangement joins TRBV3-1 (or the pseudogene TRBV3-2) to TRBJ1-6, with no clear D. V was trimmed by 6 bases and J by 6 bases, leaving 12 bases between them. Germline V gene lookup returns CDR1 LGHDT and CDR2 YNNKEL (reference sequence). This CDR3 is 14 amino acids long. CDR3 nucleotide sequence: TGTGCCAGCAGGGACGGAGGTCTTAATTCACCCCTCCACTTT. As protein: CASRDGGLNSPLHF.

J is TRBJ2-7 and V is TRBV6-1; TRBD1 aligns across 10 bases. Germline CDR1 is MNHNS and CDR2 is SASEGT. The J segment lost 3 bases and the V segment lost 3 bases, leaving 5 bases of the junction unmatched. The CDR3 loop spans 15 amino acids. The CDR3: CASSDGTGDIYEQYF. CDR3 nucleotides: TGTGCCAGCAGTGACGGGACAGGGGATATCTACGAGCAGTACTTC.

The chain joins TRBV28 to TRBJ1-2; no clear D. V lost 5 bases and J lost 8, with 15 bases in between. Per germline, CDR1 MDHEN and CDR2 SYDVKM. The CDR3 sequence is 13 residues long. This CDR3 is CASSPGSMGGYTF. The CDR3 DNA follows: TGTGCCAGCAGTCCCGGGAGTATGGGGGGCTACACCTTC.

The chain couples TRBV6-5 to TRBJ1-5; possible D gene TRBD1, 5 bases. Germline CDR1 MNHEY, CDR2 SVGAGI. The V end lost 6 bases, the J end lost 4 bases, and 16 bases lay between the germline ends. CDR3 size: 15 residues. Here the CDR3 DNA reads TGTGCCAGCAGGTCCTACCCGGGGGGGAATCAGCCCCAGCATTTT. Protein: CASRSYPGGNQPQHF.

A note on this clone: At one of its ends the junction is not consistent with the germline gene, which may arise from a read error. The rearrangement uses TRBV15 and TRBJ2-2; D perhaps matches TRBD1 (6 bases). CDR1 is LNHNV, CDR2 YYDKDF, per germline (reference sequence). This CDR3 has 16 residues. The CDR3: CATSRVGQGNPGELFF. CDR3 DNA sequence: TGTGCCACCAGCAGAGTGGGTCAGGGGAACCCCGGGGAGCTGTTTTTT.

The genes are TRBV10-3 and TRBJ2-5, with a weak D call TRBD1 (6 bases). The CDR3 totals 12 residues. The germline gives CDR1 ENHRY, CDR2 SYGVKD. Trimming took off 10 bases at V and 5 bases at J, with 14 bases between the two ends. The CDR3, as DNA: TGTGCCACGAACAGGGACGGGGAGACCCAGTACTTC. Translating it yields CATNRDGETQYF.

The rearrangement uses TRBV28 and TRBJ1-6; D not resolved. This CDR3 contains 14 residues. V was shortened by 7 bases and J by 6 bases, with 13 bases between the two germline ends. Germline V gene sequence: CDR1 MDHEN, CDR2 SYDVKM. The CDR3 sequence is CASTEGGRNSPLHF. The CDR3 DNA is TGTGCCAGCACCGAAGGAGGGCGTAATTCACCCCTCCACTTT. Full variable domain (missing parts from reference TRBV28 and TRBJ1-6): DVKVTQSSRYLVKRTGEKVFLECVQDMDHENMFWYRQDPGLGLRLIYFSYDVKMKEKGDIPEGYSVSREKKERFSLILESASTNQTSMYLCASTEGGRNSPLHFGNGTRLTVT.

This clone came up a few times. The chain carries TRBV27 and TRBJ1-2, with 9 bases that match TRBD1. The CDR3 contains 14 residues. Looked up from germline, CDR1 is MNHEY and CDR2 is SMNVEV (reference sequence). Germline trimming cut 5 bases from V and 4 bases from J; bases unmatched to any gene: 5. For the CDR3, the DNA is TGTGCCAGCAGTGCCGGACAGGGGCTCTATGGCTACACCTTC. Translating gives CASSAGQGLYGYTF.

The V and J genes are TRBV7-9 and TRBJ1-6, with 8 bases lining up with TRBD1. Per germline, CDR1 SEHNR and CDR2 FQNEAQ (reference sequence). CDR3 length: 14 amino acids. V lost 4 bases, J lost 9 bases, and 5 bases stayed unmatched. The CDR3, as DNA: TGTGCCAGCAGCTCCGGGACAGGTGGTTCACCCCTCCACTTT. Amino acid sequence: CASSSGTGGSPLHF. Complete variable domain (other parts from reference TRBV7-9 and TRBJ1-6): DTGVSQNPRHKITKRGQNVTFRCDPISEHNRLYWYRQTLGQGPEFLTYFQNEAQLEKSRLLSDRFSAERPKGSFSTLEIQRTEQGDSAMYLCASSSGTGGSPLHFGNGTRLTVT.

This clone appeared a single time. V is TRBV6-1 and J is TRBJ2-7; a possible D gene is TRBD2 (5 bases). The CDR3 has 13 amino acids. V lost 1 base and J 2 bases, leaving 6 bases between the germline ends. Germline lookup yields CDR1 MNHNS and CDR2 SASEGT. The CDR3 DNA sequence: TGTGCCAGCAGTGAAGGGACTCCCTACGAGCAGTACTTC. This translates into CASSEGTPYEQYF.

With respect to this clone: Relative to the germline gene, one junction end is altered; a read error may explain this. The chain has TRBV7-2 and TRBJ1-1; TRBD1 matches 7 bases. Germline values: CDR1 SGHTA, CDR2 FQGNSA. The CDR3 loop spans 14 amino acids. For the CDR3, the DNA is TGTGCCAGCAGCCTAGCGACAGGGCTCACTGAAGCTTTCTTT. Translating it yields CASSLATGLTEAFF.

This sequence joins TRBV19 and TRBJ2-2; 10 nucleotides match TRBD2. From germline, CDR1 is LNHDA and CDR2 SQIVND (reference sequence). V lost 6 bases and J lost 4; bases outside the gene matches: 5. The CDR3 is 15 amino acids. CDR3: CASRPRLAGTGELFF. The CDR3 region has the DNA TGTGCCAGTAGGCCCCGACTAGCGGGCACCGGGGAGCTGTTTTTT.

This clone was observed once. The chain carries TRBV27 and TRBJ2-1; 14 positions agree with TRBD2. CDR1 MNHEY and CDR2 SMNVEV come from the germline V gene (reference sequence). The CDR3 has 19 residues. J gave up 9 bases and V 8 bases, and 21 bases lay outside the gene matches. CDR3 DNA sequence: TGTGCCAGCGCCTACACCGGACTAGCGGGGGGCGGGCGGCTTGCTGAGCAGTTCTTC. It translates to CASAYTGLAGGGRLAEQFF.

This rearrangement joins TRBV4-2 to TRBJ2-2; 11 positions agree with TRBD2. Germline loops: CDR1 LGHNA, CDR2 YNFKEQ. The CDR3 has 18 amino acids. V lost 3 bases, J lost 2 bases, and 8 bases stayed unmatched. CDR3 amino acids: CASSQASGGPINTGELFF. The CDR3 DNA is TGTGCCAGCAGCCAGGCTAGCGGGGGGCCTATTAACACCGGGGAGCTGTTTTTT.

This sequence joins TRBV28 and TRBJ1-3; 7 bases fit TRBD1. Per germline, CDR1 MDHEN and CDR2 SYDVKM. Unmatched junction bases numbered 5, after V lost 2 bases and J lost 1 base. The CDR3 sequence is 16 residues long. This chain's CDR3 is CASSLTLQGSGNTIYF. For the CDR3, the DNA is TGTGCCAGCAGTTTAACCCTACAGGGGTCTGGAAACACCATATATTTT. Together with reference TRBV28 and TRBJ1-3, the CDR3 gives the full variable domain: DVKVTQSSRYLVKRTGEKVFLECVQDMDHENMFWYRQDPGLGLRLIYFSYDVKMKEKGDIPEGYSVSREKKERFSLILESASTNQTSMYLCASSLTLQGSGNTIYFGEGSWLTVV.

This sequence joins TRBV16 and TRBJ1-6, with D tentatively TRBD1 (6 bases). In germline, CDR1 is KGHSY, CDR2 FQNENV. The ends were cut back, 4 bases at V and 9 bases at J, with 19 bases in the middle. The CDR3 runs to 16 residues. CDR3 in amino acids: CASSPKGVRGSSPLHF. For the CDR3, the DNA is TGTGCCAGCAGCCCTAAGGGCGTCAGGGGATCTTCACCCCTCCACTTT.

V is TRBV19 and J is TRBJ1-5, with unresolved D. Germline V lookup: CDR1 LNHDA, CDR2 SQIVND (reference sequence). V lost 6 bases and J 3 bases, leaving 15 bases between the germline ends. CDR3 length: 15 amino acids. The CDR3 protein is CASRYKDGLNQPQHF. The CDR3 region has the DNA TGTGCCAGTAGATATAAGGACGGACTCAATCAGCCCCAGCATTTT. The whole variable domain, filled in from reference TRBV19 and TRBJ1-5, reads DGGITQSPKYLFRKEGQNVTLSCEQNLNHDAMYWYRQDPGQGLRLIYYSQIVNDFQKGDIAEGYSVSREKKESFPLTVTSAQKNPTAFYLCASRYKDGLNQPQHFGDGTRLSIL.

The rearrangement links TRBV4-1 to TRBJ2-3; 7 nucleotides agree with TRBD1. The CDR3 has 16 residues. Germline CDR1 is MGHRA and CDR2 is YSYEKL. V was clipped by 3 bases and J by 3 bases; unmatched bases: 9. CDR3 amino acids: CASSQGDSRLTDTQYF. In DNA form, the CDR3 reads TGCGCCAGCAGCCAGGGGGACAGCCGTCTGACAGATACGCAGTATTTT.

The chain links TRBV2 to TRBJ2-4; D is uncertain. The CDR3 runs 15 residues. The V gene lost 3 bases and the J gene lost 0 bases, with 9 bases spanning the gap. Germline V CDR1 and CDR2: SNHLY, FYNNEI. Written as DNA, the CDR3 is TGTGCCAGCAGTGAGCTAGACGGAGCCAAAAACATTCAGTACTTC. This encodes CASSELDGAKNIQYF.

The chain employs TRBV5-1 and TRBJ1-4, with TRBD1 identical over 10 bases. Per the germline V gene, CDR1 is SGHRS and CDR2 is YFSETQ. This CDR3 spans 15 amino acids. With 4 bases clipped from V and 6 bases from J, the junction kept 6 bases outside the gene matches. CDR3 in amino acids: CASSLQTGGYEKLFF. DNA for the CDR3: TGCGCCAGCAGCCTCCAGACAGGGGGCTATGAAAAACTGTTTTTT.

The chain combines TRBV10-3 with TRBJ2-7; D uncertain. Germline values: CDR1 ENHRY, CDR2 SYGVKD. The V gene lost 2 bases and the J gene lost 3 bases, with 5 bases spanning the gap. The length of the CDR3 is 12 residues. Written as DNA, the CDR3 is TGTGCCATCAGTGAGCCAGGCTACGAGCAGTACTTC. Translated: CAISEPGYEQYF.

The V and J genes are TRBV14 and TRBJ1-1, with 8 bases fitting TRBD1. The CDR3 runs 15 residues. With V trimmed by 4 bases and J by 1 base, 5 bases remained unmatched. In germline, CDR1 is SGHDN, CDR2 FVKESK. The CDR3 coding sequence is TGTGCCAGCAGCCGATCCGACAGGGGGAACACTGAAGCTTTCTTT. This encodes CASSRSDRGNTEAFF. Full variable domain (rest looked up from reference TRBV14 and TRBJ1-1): EAGVTQFPSHSVIEKGQTVTLRCDPISGHDNLYWYRRVMGKEIKFLLHFVKESKQDESGMPNNRFLAERTGGTYSTLKVQPAELEDSGVYFCASSRSDRGNTEAFFGQGTRLTVV.

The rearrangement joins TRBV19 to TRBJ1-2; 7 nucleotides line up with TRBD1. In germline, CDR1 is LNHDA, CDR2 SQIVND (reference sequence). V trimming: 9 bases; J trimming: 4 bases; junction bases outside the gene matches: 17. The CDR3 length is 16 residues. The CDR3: CASKRGRGSVFYGYTF. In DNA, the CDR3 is TGTGCCAGCAAAAGGGGCAGGGGGTCGGTGTTCTATGGCTACACCTTC.

This CDR3 is CASSLSIGAGLGYEQYF. In DNA form, the CDR3 reads TGTGCCAGCAGTTTATCTATAGGGGCTGGACTAGGCTACGAGCAGTACTTC. V and J are TRBV28 and TRBJ2-7; 7 bases fit TRBD2. Germline loops: CDR1 MDHEN, CDR2 SYDVKM. The V segment lost 1 base and the J segment 3 bases; nucleotides outside the gene matches: 12. The CDR3 is made up of 17 amino acids.

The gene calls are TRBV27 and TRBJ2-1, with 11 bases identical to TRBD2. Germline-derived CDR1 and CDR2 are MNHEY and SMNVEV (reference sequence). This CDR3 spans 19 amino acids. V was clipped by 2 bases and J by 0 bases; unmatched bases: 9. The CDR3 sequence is CASSLEVSGGESSYNEQFF. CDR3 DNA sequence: TGTGCCAGCAGTTTAGAGGTTAGCGGGGGGGAGAGCTCCTACAATGAGCAGTTCTTC.

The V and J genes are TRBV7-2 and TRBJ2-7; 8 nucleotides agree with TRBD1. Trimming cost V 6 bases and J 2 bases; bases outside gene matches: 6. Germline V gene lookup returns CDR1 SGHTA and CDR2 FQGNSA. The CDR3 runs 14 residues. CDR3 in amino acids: CASRMGQAAYEQYF. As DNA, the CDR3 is TGTGCCAGCAGAATGGGACAGGCCGCCTACGAGCAGTACTTC.

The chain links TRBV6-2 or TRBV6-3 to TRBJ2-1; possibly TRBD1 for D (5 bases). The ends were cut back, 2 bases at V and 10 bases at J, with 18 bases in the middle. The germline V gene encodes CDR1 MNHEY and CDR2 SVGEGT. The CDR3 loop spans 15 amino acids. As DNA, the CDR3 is TGTGCCAGCAGTTACGGGATTAGGGGTTGGCGAGAGCAGTTCTTC. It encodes CASSYGIRGWREQFF.

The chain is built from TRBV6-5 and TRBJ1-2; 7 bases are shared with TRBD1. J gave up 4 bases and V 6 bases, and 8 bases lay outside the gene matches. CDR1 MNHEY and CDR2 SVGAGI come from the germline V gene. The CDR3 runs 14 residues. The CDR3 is CASRIGQDSYGYTF. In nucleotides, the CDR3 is TGTGCCAGCAGAATAGGACAGGACAGCTATGGCTACACCTTC.

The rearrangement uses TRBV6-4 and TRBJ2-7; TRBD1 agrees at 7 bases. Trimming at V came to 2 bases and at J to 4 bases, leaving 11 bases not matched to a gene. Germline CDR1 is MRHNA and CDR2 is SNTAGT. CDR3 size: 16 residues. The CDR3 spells CASSDPRDSGRYEQYF. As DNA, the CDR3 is TGTGCCAGCAGTGACCCCCGGGACAGCGGTCGGTACGAGCAGTACTTC.

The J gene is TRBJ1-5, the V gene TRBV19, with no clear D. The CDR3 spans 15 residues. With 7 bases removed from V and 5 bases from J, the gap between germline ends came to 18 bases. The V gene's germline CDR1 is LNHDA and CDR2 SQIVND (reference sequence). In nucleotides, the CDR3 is TGTGCCAGTACACCCTTAGGAGGGAGCGATCAGCCCCAGCATTTT. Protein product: CASTPLGGSDQPQHF.

The CDR3 loop is CASRARGSSGNTIYF. In DNA, the CDR3 is TGTGCCAGTAGGGCGAGGGGGTCGAGTGGAAACACCATATATTTT. This chain connects TRBV19 to TRBJ1-3, with D possibly being TRBD1 (6 bases). In germline, CDR1 is LNHDA, CDR2 SQIVND (reference sequence). V was pared by 6 bases and J by 3 bases, with 15 bases between. The CDR3 covers 15 residues.

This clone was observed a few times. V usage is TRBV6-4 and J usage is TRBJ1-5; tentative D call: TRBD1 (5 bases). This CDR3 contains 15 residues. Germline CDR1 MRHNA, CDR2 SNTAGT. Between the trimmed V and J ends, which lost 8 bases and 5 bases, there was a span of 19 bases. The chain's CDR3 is CASPARGWEHQPQHF. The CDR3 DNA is TGTGCCAGCCCCGCCCGGGGGTGGGAACATCAGCCCCAGCATTTT.